This entry is about one T cell receptor beta chain. This clone has just one count. This clone's antigen is unknown. The record has no base qualities; no much larger clone is one base away. The data originate from a study of blood T cell repertoires in COVID-19 (dated by TCRdb to 2018 to 2020). Describing the broader study: The collaborator samples originated in the United States, Italy and Spain and spanned the acute and convalescent phases of COVID-19. Where available, HLA class I and class II types were taken from metadata supplied by the sample provider and were not determined by assay-based typing. The samples were drawn from the first 160 participants of the ongoing ImmuneRACE study and from 1,254 subjects provided by 6 global collaborators. The dataset comprised deeply sampled blood TCRbeta repertoires from subjects exposed to, actively infected with, or recovered from COVID-19. Sample metadata almost always included a de-identified subject ID, COVID-19 status, age in years and sex. A freely available public database, intended as a resource for researchers studying the immune response to SARS-CoV-2, is where the repertoires were released. The material from the prospective study consisted of cDNA or gDNA derived from T cells, B-cell-depleted T cells, or PBMCs.

Here is what the overall study found, with its caveats: The amount of clinical and demographic metadata varied by source and participant and was provided uncurated.

The V and J ends are trimmed by 5 bases and 2 bases, leaving 10 bases between them. The CDR3, cysteine through phenylalanine, is 13 amino acids long. Only the CDR3 portion is preserved as DNA: 39 bases, with reading frame beginning at the first base. Per the germline V gene (reference sequence), LNHDA is the CDR1 and SQIVND is the CDR2. TCRbeta CDR3 regions were amplified from genomic DNA using the immunoSEQ Assay, a bias-controlled multiplex PCR. The authors processed their data as follows. The number of nucleated cells in each sample was estimated by amplification of reference gene primers within the assay. To quantify the absolute abundance of each unique TCRbeta CDR3 rearrangement, sequence reads were collapsed and filtered. Productive Simpson clonality was computed per sample as the square root of Simpson's diversity index over productive rearrangements. Drawn from immuneACCESS, this table holds only the in-frame rearrangements with V and J called that TCRdb kept. Clones are partly lost; checked studies trace under half to an unresolved V gene and leave the rest unexplained. That table supplies the V and J calls and clone size; D and trimming were determined from the DNA. The sample has approximately 180,000 clones on record, about 75% of them singletons. The ten biggest clones cover roughly 25% of the sample.

Whole blood was collected in K2EDTA tubes by collaborating institutions according to the institutions' own protocols. Collaborator samples were shipped for TCRbeta analysis as frozen whole blood, isolated PBMCs, or DNA extracted from either sample type. The origin of this receptor is a woman between 65 and 79 years old with acute or convalescent COVID-19. Recombination joined TRBV19 with TRBJ2-7; TRBD2 might be the D gene, on 6 matching bases. Sequenced: peripheral blood. The CDR3 protein: CASSPEGAYEQYF. The nucleotides read TGTGCCAGTAGTCCGGAGGGCGCCTACGAGCAGTACTTC. With all but the CDR3 taken from the reference TRBV19 and TRBJ2-7 genes, the full variable domain is: DGGITQSPKYLFRKEGQNVTLSCEQNLNHDAMYWYRQDPGQGLRLIYYSQIVNDFQKGDIAEGYSVSREKKESFPLTVTSAQKNPTAFYLCASSPEGAYEQYFGPGTRLTVT.